This TCR beta chain is from a study of shared clonotypes between healthy human individuals (dated by TCRdb to the early 2020s). For the study in its entirety: The cohort comprised a couple of women and a few men aged 18 to 49 years. For each donor, three plates each were used for CD4 naive and CD4 memory, two plates were used for CD8 naive, and one plate was used for CD8 memory. The study deeply sequenced blood TCR repertoires of 5 or 6 healthy adults to estimate repertoire size and the extent of clonotype sharing between individuals. Libraries were prepared and TCR repertoires were sequenced by different laboratories using diverse techniques, in order to increase sequencing depth and limit assay-specific biases. Leukapheresis yielded between about 0.85 and 9 billion PBMCs per donor.

Using the deep immunoSEQ assay, multiplex PCR amplified TCR CDR3 regions from genomic DNA. Genomic DNA extracted from each cell subset was distributed evenly over all wells of several immunoSEQ 96-well plates, and each plate served as one replicate. For sorted subsets, around 200 ng genomic DNA, equal to 30,000 to 35,000 T cell genomes, was loaded into each replicate PCR. The purified libraries were quantified using a Qubit 3.0 fluorometer, sized with a Bioanalyzer 2100, and then quantified again using the KAPA Library Quantification kit. Every immunoSEQ 96-well plate was sequenced on a separate single-read 150-cycle Illumina NextSeq 550 flow cell. The original methods were these. Because the immunoSEQ output included only junctional sequences and no quality scores, the filtering could not be the same as the filtering used for full-length reads. To assign V/J genes and CDR3, sequences were annotated against IMGT germline references using PyIR, a Python wrapper for IgBLAST v1.9. Reads with weak V/J assignments (E-value above 1e-6), missing CDR3, stop codons, out-of-frame junctions, or ambiguous translated residues were removed. V3J clonotypes were defined as sequences sharing the same inferred V gene, J gene, and CDR3 amino acid sequence. Percentage overlap between repertoires was calculated by dividing the number of shared unique clonotypes by the size of the smaller repertoire. Repertoire richness was assessed with RTK rarefaction, the Chao1 estimator, and Recon v2.1 estimates of unobserved clonotypes. For all TCRbeta clonotypes obtained by the gDNA method from a handful of donors, generation probabilities were computed with OLGA. TCRdb took this table from immuneACCESS and kept in-frame rearrangements with V and J called. Such tables lack part of the clones; where checked against another copy, unresolved V genes explain under half of the gap, and the rest is unexplained. The DNA gave D and trimming, while V, J and clone size come from that table. The sample data list hundreds of thousands of clones, and approximately 79% of these were observed just once. Around 1.6% of the sample lies in the top ten.

Points the paper makes about the study in general: Incomplete sequencing was indicated by rarefaction of sorted-subset datasets, despite the large sequencing depth. Because the study included a small number of donors, the genetic and exposure-history diversity represented was limited. Only blood was sampled, and tissue TCR repertoires likely differ from those in blood. Larger estimated clonotype richness was generally found for naive subsets than for memory subsets. Sharing across a handful of donors was observed for around 5% of naive CD4, about 4% of naive CD8, 2% to 2.5% of memory CD4, and roughly 0.4% of memory CD8 clonotypes. Clonotypes shared by all four sorted-subset donors showed higher generation probabilities than non-shared clonotypes. Pairwise subsampling indicated that sequencing depth was expected to affect the degree of clonotype sharing among donors.

From its cysteine to its phenylalanine, the CDR3 spans 15 amino acids. Of all the DNA, just the CDR3 is kept, 45 bases in frame from base 1. The V end gives up 6 bases and the J end 4 bases, leaving 7 bases in the junction not matched to a gene. The germline V gene gives CDR1 as MDHEN and CDR2 as SYDVKM. Healthy HIV-negative adults with no recently reported acute infections or vaccinations were included as donors. Every donor was a Caucasian adult residing in Nashville, Tennessee, USA. CD4+ T cells were enriched by magnetic negative selection; naive cells were then positively selected on CD45RA, and the negative fraction formed the memory subset. Blood was collected by leukapheresis, and PBMCs were isolated by Ficoll-Histopaque density gradient centrifugation and then cryopreserved in liquid nitrogen vapor phase. Purity and quantity of every magnetically sorted T cell population were checked by analytical flow cytometry. Each sorted fraction had its genomic DNA isolated and then quantified by UV absorbance on a Nanodrop 2000c.

A few counts support this clone. This clone's antigen is unknown. One base away there is no much larger clone; base qualities are not given. The receptor was isolated from a woman aged 25 to 39 in good health. The V gene is TRBV28 and the J gene is TRBJ1-3, with 9 bases in between that match TRBD1. Input material: memory CD4+ T cells sorted from blood. What this sample's cell subset or site label stands for: CD45RA-negative fraction. The CDR3 in this case is CASRPTGTGGNTIYF. In nucleotide form, the sequence is TGTGCCAGCAGACCTACCGGGACAGGGGGAAACACCATATATTTT.